This T cell receptor (beta chain) appears in the sequencing data of a study of cytomegalovirus exposure and HLA in healthy donors. Whole-study results and caveats: Certain sequence variants were highly shared and formed a cluster, and this cluster was likely a sequencing artifact. It was shown in a later analysis that HLA-associated TCR beta chains were more clonally expanded than other, equally common chains. Immune exposure data for these donors was limited to CMV serostatus. Common viral pathogens (according to a later analysis) appeared linked to several of the most significant clusters.

Comment on this clone: The antigen is undetermined.

CDR3 length: 16 residues. The junction had 8 bases not matched to a gene; V was cut back by 5 bases and J by 0 bases. Germline loops: CDR1 MDHEN, CDR2 SYDVKM. PCR amplification relied on 60 Vbeta primers (plus 13 Jbeta primers). Only in-frame clones appear in the TCRdb table, and some are missing; sequencing was by immunoSEQ multiplex PCR. The table records under 90,000 clones, about 75% of them present only once. The J gene is TRBJ2-3, the V gene TRBV28; 7 bases agree with TRBD2. Sequencing was done on a sample of PBMCs. This TCR was sampled from a man aged 40-55 years in good health and CMV-seronegative. The CDR3 protein is CASSMGLAASTDTQYF. For the CDR3, the DNA is TGTGCCAGCAGTATGGGGCTAGCGGCAAGCACAGATACGCAGTATTTT.